These 12 T cell receptor beta chains were sequenced from one sample in a study of T cell responses to AZD1222 COVID-19 vaccine. Some clones are missing from TCRdb's copy, which holds only in-frame ones; the method was immunoSEQ multiplex PCR. The table includes approximately 110,000 clones, approximately 90% detected once. Sample: peripheral blood, taken on day 0 of AZD1222 vaccination. The receptors here all came from an adult in good health.

This rearrangement joins TRBV2 to TRBJ2-3; 8 bases map to TRBD1. V gave up 4 bases and J gave up 2 bases; unmatched junction bases: 2. The CDR3 spans 14 residues. Germline values: CDR1 SNHLY, CDR2 FYNNEI. The CDR3, as DNA: TGTGCCAGCAGTGTCCAGGGGGCCACAGATACGCAGTATTTT. Translating gives CASSVQGATDTQYF.

The chain uses TRBV27 and TRBJ1-1, with a weak D call TRBD1 (5 bases). Germline V lookup: CDR1 MNHEY, CDR2 SMNVEV (reference sequence). V dropped 2 bases and J dropped 1 base, with 8 bases sitting between them. The CDR3 totals 14 residues. CDR3 region: CASSLGAPNTEAFF. CDR3 nucleotides: TGTGCCAGCAGTTTAGGGGCGCCGAACACTGAAGCTTTCTTT.

The rearrangement joins TRBV4-2 to TRBJ2-1; no clear D. The CDR3 sequence is 13 residues long. CDR1 is LGHNA and CDR2 is YNFKEQ in the germline V gene. V was trimmed by 3 bases and J by 8 bases, leaving 11 bases between them. This CDR3 is CASSQGKTYEQFF. DNA for the CDR3: TGTGCCAGCAGCCAGGGTAAGACGTATGAGCAGTTCTTC.

The chain joins TRBV7-2 to TRBJ1-6, with 7 bases matching TRBD1. This CDR3 is 15 amino acids long. Losses at the gene ends were 4 bases for V and 6 bases for J; bases not matched to a gene: 6. Per germline, CDR1 SGHTA and CDR2 FQGNSA. For the CDR3, the DNA is TGTGCCAGCAGCTCACAGGGGTTCGGTAATTCACCCCTCCACTTT. Translation gives CASSSQGFGNSPLHF.

This clone was counted only a few times. The gene calls are TRBV19 and TRBJ2-1; D possibly corresponds to TRBD1 (6 bases). There are 17 residues in the CDR3. Germline CDR1 is LNHDA and CDR2 is SQIVND (reference sequence). The germline V and J ends were trimmed by 3 bases and 3 bases, with 18 bases remaining between them. The CDR3 is CASSILPGQRFYNEQFF. CDR3 bases: TGTGCCAGTAGTATTCTCCCGGGACAACGGTTCTACAATGAGCAGTTCTTC.

This sequence joins TRBV1 and TRBJ1-6. TRBV1 is an annotated pseudogene. The CDR3 consists of 14 residues. The CDR3, as DNA: TGCACCCCAGGAAGAGGGCACCTTAATTCACCCCTCCACTTT. It codes for CTPGRGHLNSPLHF.

This chain joins TRBV19 and TRBJ1-2; maybe TRBD1 (5 bases). The CDR3 sequence is 13 residues long. In germline, CDR1 is LNHDA, CDR2 SQIVND (reference sequence). V gave up 6 bases and J gave up 2 bases, with 10 bases separating them. The CDR3 DNA reads as TGTGCCAGTAGATATGACAGAAACTATGGCTACACCTTC. It translates to CASRYDRNYGYTF.

The J gene is TRBJ2-7, the V gene TRBV7-8, with 13 nucleotides matching TRBD2. V was pared by 1 base and J by 1 base, with 7 bases of the junction left unmatched. CDR3 length equals 18 residues. In germline, CDR1 is SGHVS, CDR2 FQNEAQ. The CDR3 spells CASSLVTSGGAVSYEQYF. In DNA form, the CDR3 reads TGTGCCAGCAGCTTAGTAACTAGCGGGGGGGCGGTGTCCTACGAGCAGTACTTC.

V usage is TRBV2 and J usage is TRBJ2-5; perhaps TRBD1 as D (5 bases). This CDR3 contains 16 residues. V shed 4 bases and J shed 4 bases, with 19 bases lying between them. In germline, CDR1 is SNHLY, CDR2 FYNNEI. Here the CDR3 reads CASSVPPGSDTETQYF. CDR3 nucleotides: TGTGCCAGCAGTGTTCCTCCAGGGTCCGATACAGAGACCCAGTACTTC.

Note on this clone: The same CDR3 also results from other DNA sequences found in this sample. J is TRBJ2-1 and V is TRBV11-2; D is uncertain. This CDR3 is built from 16 residues. Trimming pared 2 bases from V and 9 bases from J, leaving 20 bases between. CDR1 and CDR2 (germline): SGHAT, FQNNGV. The CDR3 DNA reads as TGTGCCAGCAGCTTACCCCCGGGCTTCAAAGCAAGTGAGCAGTTCTTC. As protein: CASSLPPGFKASEQFF.

The chain links TRBV5-1 to TRBJ2-5; D perhaps matches TRBD2 (7 bases). Germline lookup yields CDR1 SGHRS and CDR2 YFSETQ. V lost 5 bases and J lost 1, with 18 bases in between. The CDR3 consists of 16 residues. CDR3 sequence reads: CASRKRGATFQETQYF. The CDR3 DNA reads as TGCGCCAGCAGAAAACGGGGGGCGACCTTCCAAGAGACCCAGTACTTC.

CDR3 amino acids: CASSQDWLAGTGELFF. The CDR3 DNA sequence: TGTGCCAGCAGCCAAGATTGGCTAGCGGGAACCGGGGAGCTGTTTTTT. The V and J genes are TRBV3-1 (or the pseudogene TRBV3-2) and TRBJ2-2; 9 bases map to TRBD2. Germline loops: CDR1 LGHDT, CDR2 YNNKEL (reference sequence). The CDR3 runs to 16 residues. V was pared by 0 bases and J by 5 bases, with 4 bases of the junction left unmatched.